This T cell receptor beta chain emerged from a study of PD-L1 blockade in urothelial cancer. Study at large: The authors examined blood 3 weeks (second dose) and 6 weeks after treatment start.

The assay was immunoSEQ multiplex PCR, and TCRdb's table has in-frame clones only and misses some. The sample consists of 30,000 to 35,000 clones, approximately 84% of them appearing once. This clone was counted between two and nine times. Germline V lookup: CDR1 SGHRS, CDR2 YFSETQ. V was trimmed by 0 bases and J by 4 bases, leaving 11 bases between them. CDR3 length: 14 residues. Time point specified: pretreatment peripheral blood. The gene calls are TRBV5-1 and TRBJ2-7, with D perhaps TRBD2 (6 bases). This TCR came from a man between 60 and 75 years old with urothelial cancer. Material: PBMCs, obtained around atezolizumab (anti-PD-L1) treatment. CDR3 nucleotides: TGCGCCAGCAGCTTGGGGAGGGGACGTTACGAGCAGTACTTC. It specifies CASSLGRGRYEQYF.